Listed below are T cell receptor beta chains from one sample, sequenced in a study of cytomegalovirus exposure and HLA in healthy donors. TCRdb keeps only in-frame clones here, not all; method: immunoSEQ multiplex PCR. This sample's table reports approximately 38,000 clones. The specimen sequenced was PBMCs. The origin of the receptors is a man aged 30 to 39 in good health and CMV-seronegative. Each CDR3 is given with its conserved first and last residue.

CDR3aa	v_gene	j_gene
CAWSREGVNEQFF	TRBV30	TRBJ2-1
CASSMGFEGSGYTF	TRBV19	TRBJ1-2
CASSVQGSGNTIYF	TRBV2	TRBJ1-3
CASSRGTF	TRBV7-9	TRBJ1-2
CASSLGPGFSEKLFF	TRBV7-2	TRBJ1-4
CASTSSGRTQYF	TRBV6-5	TRBJ2-5
CASSYTGNNYGYTF	TRBV27	TRBJ1-2
CASSLYGGGITYEQYF	TRBV27	TRBJ2-7
CASSPTGNAEKLFF	TRBV4-1	TRBJ1-4
CASSPPTGRNTGELFF	TRBV18	TRBJ2-2
CASSPTGGDEQFF	TRBV18	TRBJ2-1
CRLNRGLEDIQYF	TRBV29-1	TRBJ2-4
CASSYGGMNTEAFF	TRBV6-5	TRBJ1-1
CASSQDAGGYEQYF	TRBV14	TRBJ2-7
CASSPRGLAFPDTQYF	TRBV18	TRBJ2-3
CAWSRTGGEQYF	TRBV30	TRBJ2-7
CASSQDWIGGNQPQHF	TRBV4-2	TRBJ1-5
CASSFRSAQAYNEQFF	TRBV5-1	TRBJ2-1
CASSGPGQLNTGELFF	TRBV7-8	TRBJ2-2
CASSEGLAGWEQYF	TRBV9	TRBJ2-7
CASSYSADSSYEQYF	TRBV6-5	TRBJ2-7
CSVEDPGDPEAFF	TRBV29-1	TRBJ1-1
CASSELGGARQPQHF	TRBV6-1	TRBJ1-5
CASKWTVSAYEQYF	TRBV19	TRBJ2-7
CASSPGTGTWGYTF	TRBV4-1	TRBJ1-2
CASSYRLVGVEQFF	TRBV7-2	TRBJ2-1
CASSVETGMNTEAFF	TRBV9	TRBJ1-1
CASSLAGSATEAFF	TRBV7-8	TRBJ1-1
CAISVGQVTSYEQYF	TRBV10-3	TRBJ2-7
CAWTNTGGDEKLFF	TRBV30	TRBJ1-4
CASSWGGNQPQHF	TRBV6-5	TRBJ1-5
CAWETGATDTQYF	TRBV30	TRBJ2-3
CASSLALLAFTYNEQFF	TRBV5-1	TRBJ2-1
CASSVGLTMSTDTQYF	TRBV9	TRBJ2-3
CASSRPTGGLVDEQFF	TRBV5-4	TRBJ2-1
CASSQELEGREYEQYF	TRBV4-3	TRBJ2-7
CASSLTGGSYGYTF	TRBV5-1	TRBJ1-2
CASSLVVGGPPHEQYF	TRBV5-1	TRBJ2-7
CASSQDYNGYTF	TRBV4-1	TRBJ1-2
CASSPMTSGRVEQFF	TRBV5-1	TRBJ2-1
CASSSPREGAVDGYTF	TRBV7-9	TRBJ1-2
CASSDGQGVSSPLHF	TRBV5-1	TRBJ1-6
CAWTRGLAAESQYF	TRBV30	TRBJ2-5
CASSYSRAYEQYF	TRBV6-5	TRBJ2-7